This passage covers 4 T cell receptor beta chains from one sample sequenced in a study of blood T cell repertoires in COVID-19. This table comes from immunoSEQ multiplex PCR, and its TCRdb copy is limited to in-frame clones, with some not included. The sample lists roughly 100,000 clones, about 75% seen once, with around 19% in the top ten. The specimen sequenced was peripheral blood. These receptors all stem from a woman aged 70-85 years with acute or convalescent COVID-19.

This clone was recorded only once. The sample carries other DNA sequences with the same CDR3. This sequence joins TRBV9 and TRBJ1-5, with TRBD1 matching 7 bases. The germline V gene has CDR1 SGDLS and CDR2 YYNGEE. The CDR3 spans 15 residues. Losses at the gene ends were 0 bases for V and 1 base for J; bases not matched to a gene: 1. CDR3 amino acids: CASSVGQGSNQPQHF. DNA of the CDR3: TGTGCCAGCAGCGTAGGACAGGGAAGCAATCAGCCCCAGCATTTT.

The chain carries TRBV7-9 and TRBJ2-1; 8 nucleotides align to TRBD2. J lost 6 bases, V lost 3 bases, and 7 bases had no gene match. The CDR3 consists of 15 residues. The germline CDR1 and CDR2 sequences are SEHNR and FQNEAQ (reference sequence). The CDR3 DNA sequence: TGTGCCAGCAGCTTTGGACTAGCCCTCCGCAATGAGCAGTTCTTC. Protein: CASSFGLALRNEQFF.

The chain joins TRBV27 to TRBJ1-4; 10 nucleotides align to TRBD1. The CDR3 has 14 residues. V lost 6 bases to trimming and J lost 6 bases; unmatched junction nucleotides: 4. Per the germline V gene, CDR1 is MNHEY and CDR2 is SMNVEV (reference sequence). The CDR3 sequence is CASRRQGAYEKLFF. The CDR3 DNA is TGTGCCAGCAGAAGACAGGGGGCTTATGAAAAACTGTTTTTT.

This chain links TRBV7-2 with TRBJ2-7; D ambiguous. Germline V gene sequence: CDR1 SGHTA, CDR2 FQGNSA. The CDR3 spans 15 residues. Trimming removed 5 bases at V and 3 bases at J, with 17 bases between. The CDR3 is CASSPGYINNYEQYF. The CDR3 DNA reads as TGTGCCAGCAGCCCCGGGTACATTAATAACTACGAGCAGTACTTC.